Below, one T cell receptor beta chain is given with its context. The antigen is undetermined. This specimen belongs to a study of beta chain features in type 1 diabetes. Whole-study findings and limits: Moderately but significantly shorter TCRB CDR3s were found in Type 1 diabetes patients in all four CD4+ subsets.

The V gene's germline CDR1 is SSHAT and CDR2 FNYEAQ (reference sequence). The junction had 8 bases not matched to a gene; V was cut back by 4 bases and J by 4 bases. The CDR3 consists of 15 residues. Expressed TCRB transcripts were sequenced after all isolated RNA was converted to cDNA. The data were produced by immunoSEQ multiplex PCR, yet TCRdb's version contains in-frame clones alone and is incomplete. The repertoire holds about 240,000 clones, with about 15% as singletons. The rearrangement links TRBV7-7 to TRBJ2-3; 7 bases map to TRBD2. The sequence derives from a man between 25 and 39 years old with type 1 diabetes. Sequencing was carried out using naive CD4+ T cells from blood. The CDR3 protein is CASSSGLVFADTQYF. Written as DNA, the CDR3 is TGTGCCAGCAGCTCTGGACTAGTCTTCGCAGATACGCAGTATTTT.